Each of the 3 T cell receptor beta chains below was sequenced from the same sample in a study of shared clonotypes between healthy human individuals. The table came from immunoSEQ multiplex PCR; TCRdb's copy has only in-frame clones and leaves some out. This sample carries hundreds of thousands of clones, 96% of them seen once, and the ten largest clones take roughly 0.06%. Sequenced sample: naive CD4+ T cells sorted from blood. Subset reported: CD45RA+ positively selected. These TCRs come from a woman in her 30s in good health.

The chain is built from TRBV5-1 and TRBJ2-1, with D hard to call. There are 13 residues in the CDR3. V was pared by 0 bases and J by 10 bases, with 11 bases between. Germline V CDR1 and CDR2: SGHRS, YFSETQ. This CDR3 reads CASSLEWGLEQFF. In DNA, the CDR3 is TGCGCCAGCAGCTTGGAGTGGGGTCTGGAGCAGTTCTTC.

The chain is built from TRBV18 and TRBJ1-2, with a tentative D call TRBD1 (6 bases). The CDR3 is 16 residues long. V was cut by 1 base and J by 0 bases, with 12 bases left in between. Germline CDR1 reads KGHSH; CDR2 reads LQKENI. Written as DNA, the CDR3 is TGTGCCAGCTCACCACAATTGGACAGCCCTAACTATGGCTACACCTTC. Translated: CASSPQLDSPNYGYTF.

The chain links TRBV7-9 to TRBJ1-1; a possible D gene is TRBD1 (5 bases). Trimming took off 11 bases at V and 6 bases at J, with 16 bases between the two ends. The CDR3 length is 12 residues. Germline loops: CDR1 SEHNR, CDR2 FQNEAQ (reference sequence). In DNA form, the CDR3 reads TGTGCCCTTGAGGGGAGAGGGGCTGAAGCTTTCTTT. Encoded protein: CALEGRGAEAFF.